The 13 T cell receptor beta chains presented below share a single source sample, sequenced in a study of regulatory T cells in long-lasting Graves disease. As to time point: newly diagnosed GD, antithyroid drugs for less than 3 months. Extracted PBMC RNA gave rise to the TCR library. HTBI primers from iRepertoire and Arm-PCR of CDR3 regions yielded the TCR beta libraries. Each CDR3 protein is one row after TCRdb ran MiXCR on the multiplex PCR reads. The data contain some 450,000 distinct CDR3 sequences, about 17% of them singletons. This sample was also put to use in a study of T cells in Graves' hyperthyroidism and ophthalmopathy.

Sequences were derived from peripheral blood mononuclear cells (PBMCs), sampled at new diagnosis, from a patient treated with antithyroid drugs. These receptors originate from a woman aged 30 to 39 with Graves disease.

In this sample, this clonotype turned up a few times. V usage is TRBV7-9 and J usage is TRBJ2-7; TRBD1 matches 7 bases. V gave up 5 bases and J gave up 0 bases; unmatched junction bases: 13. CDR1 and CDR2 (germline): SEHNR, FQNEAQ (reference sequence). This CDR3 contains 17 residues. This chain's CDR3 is CASSRNLRDSSSYEQYF. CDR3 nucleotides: TGTGCCAGCAGCCGAAACCTCCGGGACAGCAGCTCCTACGAGCAGTACTTC.

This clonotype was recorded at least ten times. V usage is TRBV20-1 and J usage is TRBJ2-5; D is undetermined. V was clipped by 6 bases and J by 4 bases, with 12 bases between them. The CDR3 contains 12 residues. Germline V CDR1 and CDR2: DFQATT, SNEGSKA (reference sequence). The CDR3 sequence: CSARLGGETQYF. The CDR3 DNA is TGCAGTGCCAGGCTCGGTGGAGAGACCCAGTACTTC.

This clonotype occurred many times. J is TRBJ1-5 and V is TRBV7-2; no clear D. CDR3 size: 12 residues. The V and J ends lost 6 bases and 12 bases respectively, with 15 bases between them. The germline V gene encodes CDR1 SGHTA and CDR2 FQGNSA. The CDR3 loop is CASSSSRAFQHF. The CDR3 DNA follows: TGTGCCAGCAGTTCTAGTAGGGCCTTCCAGCATTTT.

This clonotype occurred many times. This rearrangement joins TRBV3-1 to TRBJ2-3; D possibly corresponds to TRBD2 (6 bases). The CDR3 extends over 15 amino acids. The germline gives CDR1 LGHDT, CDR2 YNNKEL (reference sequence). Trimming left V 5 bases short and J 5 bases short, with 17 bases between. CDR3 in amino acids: CASSSSLVGRDTQYF. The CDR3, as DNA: TGTGCCAGCAGCTCAAGCCTAGTCGGGAGAGATACGCAGTATTTT.

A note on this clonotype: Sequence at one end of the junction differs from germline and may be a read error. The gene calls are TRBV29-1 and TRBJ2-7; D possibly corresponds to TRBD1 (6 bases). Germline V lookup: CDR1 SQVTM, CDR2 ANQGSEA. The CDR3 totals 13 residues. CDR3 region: CSVIYREPYEQCF. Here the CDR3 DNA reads TGCAGCGTGATCTACAGGGAACCCTACGAGCAGTGCTTC.

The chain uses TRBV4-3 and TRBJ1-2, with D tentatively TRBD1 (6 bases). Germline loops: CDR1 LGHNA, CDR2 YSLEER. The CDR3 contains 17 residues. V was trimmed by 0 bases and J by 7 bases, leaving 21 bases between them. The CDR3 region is CASSQDLGAGPPRGYTF. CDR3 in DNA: TGCGCCAGCAGCCAAGATTTGGGGGCCGGCCCACCTCGTGGCTACACCTTC.

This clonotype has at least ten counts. The CDR3 region is CASSFRMDQPQHF. CDR3 bases: TGTGCCAGCAGCTTCCGCATGGACCAGCCCCAGCATTTT. This chain links TRBV11-2 with TRBJ1-5; no firm D call. The CDR3 sequence is 13 residues long. Germline values: CDR1 SGHAT, CDR2 FQNNGV. Trimming shortened V by 3 bases and J by 7 bases, and 10 bases separated the two germline ends.

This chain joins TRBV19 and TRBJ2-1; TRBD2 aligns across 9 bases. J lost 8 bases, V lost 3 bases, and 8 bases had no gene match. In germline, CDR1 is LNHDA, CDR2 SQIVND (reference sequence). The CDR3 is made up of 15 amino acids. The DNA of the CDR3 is TGTGCCAGTAGTATGGTAGCGGGAGAGTCATATGAGCAGTTCTTC. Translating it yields CASSMVAGESYEQFF.

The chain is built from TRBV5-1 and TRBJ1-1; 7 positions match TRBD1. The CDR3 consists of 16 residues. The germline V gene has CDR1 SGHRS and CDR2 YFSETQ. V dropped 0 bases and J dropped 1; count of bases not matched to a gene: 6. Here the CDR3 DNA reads TGCGCCAGCAGCTTGGGGGGGACAGCGACGAACACTGAAGCTTTCTTT. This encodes CASSLGGTATNTEAFF.

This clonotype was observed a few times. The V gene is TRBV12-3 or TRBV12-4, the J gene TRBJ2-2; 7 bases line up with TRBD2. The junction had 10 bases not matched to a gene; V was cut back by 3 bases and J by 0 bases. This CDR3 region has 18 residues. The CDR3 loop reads CASSFTAGTVANTGELFF. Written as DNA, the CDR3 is TGTGCCAGCAGTTTCACAGCGGGGACGGTTGCGAACACCGGGGAGCTGTTTTTT.

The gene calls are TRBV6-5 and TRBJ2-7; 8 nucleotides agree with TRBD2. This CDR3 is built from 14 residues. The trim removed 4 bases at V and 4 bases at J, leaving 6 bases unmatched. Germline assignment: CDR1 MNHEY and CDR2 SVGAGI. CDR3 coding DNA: TGTGCCAGCAGTTCCTATAGCGGGACTTACGAGCAGTACTTC. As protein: CASSSYSGTYEQYF.

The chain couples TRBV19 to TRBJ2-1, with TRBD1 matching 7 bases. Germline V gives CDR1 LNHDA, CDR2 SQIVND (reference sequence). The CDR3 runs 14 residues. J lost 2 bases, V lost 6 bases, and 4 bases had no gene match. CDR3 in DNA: TGTGCCAGTAGAAGGGGGACAGCCTACAATGAGCAGTTCTTC. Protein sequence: CASRRGTAYNEQFF. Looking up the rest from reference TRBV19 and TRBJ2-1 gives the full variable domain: DGGITQSPKYLFRKEGQNVTLSCEQNLNHDAMYWYRQDPGQGLRLIYYSQIVNDFQKGDIAEGYSVSREKKESFPLTVTSAQKNPTAFYLCASRRGTAYNEQFFGPGTRLTVL.

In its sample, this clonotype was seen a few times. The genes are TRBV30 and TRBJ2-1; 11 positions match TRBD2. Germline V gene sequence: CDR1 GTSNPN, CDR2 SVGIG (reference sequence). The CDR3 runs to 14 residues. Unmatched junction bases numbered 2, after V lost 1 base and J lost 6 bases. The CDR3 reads CAWSGGLAANEQFF. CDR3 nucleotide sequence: TGTGCCTGGAGTGGGGGACTAGCGGCCAATGAGCAGTTCTTC.